One sample yielded the 22 T cell receptor beta chains listed below, sequenced in a study of blood T cell repertoires in COVID-19. TCRdb's copy holds only in-frame clones and misses some; the assay was immunoSEQ multiplex PCR. The table records over 70,000 clones, roughly 80% of them present only once. Material for sequencing was peripheral blood. The receptors were gathered from a human donor in a cohort sampled during active COVID-19.

This clone was recorded a few times. V gene TRBV10-2 combines with J gene TRBJ1-4, with 9 nucleotides matching TRBD1. CDR3 size: 14 residues. The germline CDR1 and CDR2 sequences are WSHSY and SAAADI. The junction had 6 bases not matched to a gene; V was cut back by 5 bases and J by 8 bases. The CDR3 DNA sequence: TGCGCCAGCAGTTCAGATGGGACAGGGGAAAAACTGTTTTTT. Translation: CASSSDGTGEKLFF.

The chain joins TRBV28 to TRBJ1-6, with 8 bases lining up with TRBD1. Germline V gene data show CDR1 as MDHEN and CDR2 as SYDVKM. V shed 6 bases and J 8 bases; nucleotides not matched to a gene: 6. The CDR3 length is 14 residues. The CDR3 loop is CASRITGGHSPLHF. As DNA, the CDR3 is TGTGCCAGCAGGATTACAGGGGGTCATTCACCCCTCCACTTT.

DNA of the CDR3: TGTGCCAGCAGCTTGATAGCGGGTTCTCAAGGACGGGCCTACGAGCAGTACTTC. Protein: CASSLIAGSQGRAYEQYF. The chain combines TRBV13 with TRBJ2-7, with 7 nucleotides matching TRBD2. V was pared by 3 bases and J by 2 bases, with 16 bases of the junction left unmatched. The CDR3 covers 18 residues. CDR1 is PRHDT, CDR2 FYEKMQ, per germline (reference sequence).

This clone was observed a few times. The V call is TRBV7-6, the J call TRBJ1-2; the D gene is possibly TRBD1 (5 bases). V lost 8 bases to trimming and J lost 4 bases, with 14 bases between them. CDR3 size: 13 residues. Germline CDR1 reads SGHVS; CDR2 reads FNYEAQ. The CDR3: CASGGGLSYGYTF. The CDR3 nucleotides are TGTGCCAGCGGTGGGGGGTTGAGCTATGGCTACACCTTC.

The chain combines TRBV6-5 with TRBJ1-6; D is undetermined. The CDR3 runs 15 residues. The germline V gene encodes CDR1 MNHEY and CDR2 SVGAGI. Trimming cost V 6 bases and J 1 base, with 10 bases left between them. CDR3: CASRQRESYNSPLHF. The CDR3 DNA sequence: TGTGCCAGCAGACAGAGGGAGTCCTATAATTCACCCCTCCACTTT.

The chain employs TRBV7-2 and TRBJ2-5, with 7 bases aligning to TRBD1. In germline, CDR1 is SGHTA, CDR2 FQGNSA. The length of the CDR3 is 14 residues. With 4 bases clipped from V and 2 bases from J, the junction kept 4 bases outside the gene matches. CDR3 region: CASSYNRGQETQYF. The CDR3, as DNA: TGTGCCAGCAGCTACAACAGGGGACAAGAGACCCAGTACTTC. The whole variable domain, remainder taken from reference TRBV7-2 and TRBJ2-5, is GAGVSQSPSNKVTEKGKDVELRCDPISGHTALYWYRQSLGQGLEFLIYFQGNSAPDKSGLPSDRFSAERTGGSVSTLTIQRTQQEDSAVYLCASSYNRGQETQYFGPGTRLLVL.

The chain has TRBV5-1 and TRBJ2-1, with TRBD1 matching over 8 bases. Germline trimming cut 0 bases from V and 9 bases from J; bases unmatched to any gene: 5. This CDR3 spans 14 amino acids. CDR1 and CDR2 (germline): SGHRS, YFSETQ. The CDR3 DNA reads as TGCGCCAGCAGCTTGGACAGGGGGTTGGGTGAGCAGTTCTTC. The encoded protein is CASSLDRGLGEQFF. The full variable domain, completed using reference TRBV5-1 and TRBJ2-1, is KAGVTQTPRYLIKTRGQQVTLSCSPISGHRSVSWYQQTPGQGLQFLFEYFSETQRNKGNFPGRFSGRQFSNSRSEMNVSTLELGDSALYLCASSLDRGLGEQFFGPGTRLTVL.

V and J are TRBV5-1 and TRBJ1-4; D not certain. Trimming cost V 0 bases and J 4 bases, with 16 bases left between them. Germline V gene sequence: CDR1 SGHRS, CDR2 YFSETQ. The CDR3 sequence is 17 residues long. The CDR3 reads CASSLVEVTLSNEKLFF. The CDR3 region has the DNA TGCGCCAGCAGCTTGGTAGAGGTCACCCTGAGTAATGAAAAACTGTTTTTT.

The rearrangement links TRBV5-1 to TRBJ2-2, with 7 bases identical to TRBD1. Germline-derived CDR1 and CDR2 are SGHRS and YFSETQ. Trimming cost V 0 bases and J 1 base; bases outside gene matches: 6. This CDR3 comprises 17 residues. CDR3 nucleotides: TGCGCCAGCAGCTTGGAATCCAGGGGGTGGAACACCGGGGAGCTGTTTTTT. Residues: CASSLESRGWNTGELFF.

The V and J genes are TRBV5-4 and TRBJ2-2, with TRBD1 identical over 8 bases. CDR1 SGHNT and CDR2 YYREEE come from the germline V gene (reference sequence). This CDR3 spans 16 amino acids. Germline trimming cut 4 bases from V and 1 base from J; bases unmatched to any gene: 6. CDR3 sequence: CASSPPGQVNTGELFF. CDR3 nucleotides: TGTGCCAGCAGCCCCCCGGGACAGGTGAACACCGGGGAGCTGTTTTTT.

V and J are TRBV25-1 and TRBJ2-5; 10 bases are a match to TRBD1. This CDR3 region has 12 residues. Germline CDR1 is MGHDK and CDR2 is SYGVNS. The junction had 2 bases not matched to a gene; V was cut back by 8 bases and J by 5 bases. CDR3 protein: CASRDRGETQYF. In DNA form, the CDR3 reads TGTGCCAGCCGGGACAGGGGCGAGACCCAGTACTTC.

This clone was counted between two and nine times. This chain connects TRBV4-2 to TRBJ1-2, with a weak D call TRBD1 (5 bases). The CDR3 is 21 residues long. Germline V gives CDR1 LGHNA, CDR2 YNFKEQ. The V gene lost 0 bases and the J gene lost 3 bases, with 29 bases spanning the gap. CDR3 coding DNA: TGTGCCAGCAGCCAAGATAGGGGTTTAGTGTCTGGGGAAATTTTCGACTATGGCTACACCTTC. Its protein product is CASSQDRGLVSGEIFDYGYTF.

The chain has TRBV5-1 and TRBJ2-5; maybe TRBD2 (5 bases). The ends were cut back, 1 base at V and 8 bases at J, with 15 bases in the middle. Germline CDR1 and CDR2: SGHRS and YFSETQ. The CDR3 spans 14 residues. CDR3 nucleotide sequence: TGCGCCAGCAGCTTGCTAGAAGGAGGAAAAACCCAGTACTTC. Translated, it gives CASSLLEGGKTQYF.

V is TRBV6-2 or TRBV6-3 and J is TRBJ1-5; a weak D match, TRBD1 (5 bases). The CDR3 is 13 residues long. The V end lost 6 bases, the J end lost 6 bases, and 12 bases lay between the germline ends. Germline loops: CDR1 MNHEY, CDR2 SVGEGT. CDR3 amino acids: CASSWGFGQPQHF. DNA of the CDR3: TGTGCCAGCAGCTGGGGCTTTGGTCAGCCCCAGCATTTT.

J is TRBJ1-5 and V is TRBV5-5; D remains unclear. The CDR3 length is 16 residues. Per the germline V gene, CDR1 is SGHKS and CDR2 is YYEKEE (reference sequence). Trimming took off 2 bases at V and 11 bases at J, with 23 bases between the two ends. The CDR3 DNA sequence: TGTGCCAGCAGCTTTACCTGGGCAGGTATTGGAGGAGCCCAGCATTTT. It codes for CASSFTWAGIGGAQHF.

This chain uses TRBV25-1 with TRBJ2-3; 7 bases are a match to TRBD1. The CDR3 consists of 15 residues. Germline CDR1 reads MGHDK; CDR2 reads SYGVNS. After removal of 5 bases from V and 0 bases from J, the junction contained 5 bases not matched to a gene. Written as DNA, the CDR3 is TGTGCCAGCAGTCCGAGGGGGCGCAGCACAGATACGCAGTATTTT. It codes for CASSPRGRSTDTQYF.

The sample holds one count of this clone. This chain links TRBV20-1 with TRBJ2-7; no clear D. The V gene's germline CDR1 is DFQATT and CDR2 SNEGSKA (reference sequence). The V end lost 3 bases, the J end lost 0 bases, and 12 bases lay between the germline ends. This CDR3 contains 14 residues. CDR3 protein: CSASNPISSYEQYF. The CDR3 DNA follows: TGCAGTGCTAGTAATCCCATCAGCTCCTACGAGCAGTACTTC.

V is TRBV7-3 and J is TRBJ2-3; the D gene is possibly TRBD1 (5 bases). The CDR3 extends over 12 amino acids. CDR1 SGHTA and CDR2 FQGTGA come from the germline V gene. Trimming left V 5 bases short and J 7 bases short, with 10 bases between. The CDR3 DNA sequence: TGTGCCAGCAGCCTAGACAGAAATACGCAGTATTTT. This sequence encodes CASSLDRNTQYF.

This chain connects TRBV7-9 to TRBJ2-3, with 9 bases matching TRBD1. The germline CDR1 and CDR2 sequences are SEHNR and FQNEAQ (reference sequence). With V trimmed by 4 bases and J by 3 bases, 5 bases remained unmatched. This CDR3 comprises 15 residues. In nucleotides, the CDR3 is TGTGCCAGCAGCTCCAGGACAGGGGAGACAGATACGCAGTATTTT. It encodes CASSSRTGETDTQYF.

The V gene is TRBV9, the J gene TRBJ1-4, with 8 bases that match TRBD1. Trimming cost V 7 bases and J 6 bases; bases outside gene matches: 5. The length of the CDR3 is 13 residues. Germline V CDR1 and CDR2: SGDLS, YYNGEE. The CDR3 is CASARGQDEKLFF. CDR3 bases: TGTGCCAGCGCCAGGGGGCAGGATGAAAAACTGTTTTTT. Variable domain in full (rest from reference TRBV9 and TRBJ1-4): DSGVTQTPKHLITATGQRVTLRCSPRSGDLSVYWYQQSLDQGLQFLIQYYNGEERAKGNILERFSAQQFPDLHSELNLSSLELGDSALYFCASARGQDEKLFFGSGTQLSVL.

The chain joins TRBV28 to TRBJ1-5, with a possible D match to TRBD1 (5 bases). The CDR3 totals 14 residues. Germline CDR1 and CDR2: MDHEN and SYDVKM. V lost 6 bases, J lost 1 base, and 10 bases lay in between. CDR3: CASSRGGSNQPQHF. The CDR3 nucleotides read TGTGCCAGCAGCCGGGGGGGAAGCAATCAGCCCCAGCATTTT.

The rearrangement joins TRBV19 to TRBJ1-3; D is ambiguous. Trimming left V 4 bases short and J 0 bases short, with 10 bases between. Germline values: CDR1 LNHDA, CDR2 SQIVND (reference sequence). The CDR3 has 15 residues. In DNA form, the CDR3 reads TGTGCCAGTAGTACCAGGCAGTACTCTGGAAACACCATATATTTT. Amino acids: CASSTRQYSGNTIYF.